This T cell receptor (beta chain) was captured by sequencing in a study of blood T cell repertoires in COVID-19. The V end lost 6 bases, the J end lost 0 bases, and 16 bases lay between the germline ends. The CDR3 has 16 residues. Per germline, CDR1 SGHAT and CDR2 FQNNGV. The authors' processing: Amplified reference gene primers provided the basis for estimating nucleated cell counts. Measured with immunoSEQ multiplex PCR; TCRdb has only the in-frame clones, and not every one. D and trimming come from the DNA, and the V and J calls and clone size come from that table. Found here are 100,000 to 150,000 clones, roughly 83% of them singletons; the top ten hold around 13%.

Material: peripheral blood. This TCR was recovered from a woman under 40 who had recovered from COVID-19. V is TRBV11-2 and J is TRBJ2-3; weak D call: TRBD2 (6 bases). CDR3 DNA: TGTGCCAGCAGGGGAGGACTCTACTTAAGCACAGATACGCAGTATTTT. Translated, it gives CASRGGLYLSTDTQYF.